The 6 T cell receptor beta chains listed next were all sequenced from one sample in a study of CD8 T cells in Susac syndrome. RNA, at about 0.45 to 1 ug, was reverse transcribed with random hexamers. TCRdb called the immunoSEQ multiplex PCR reads again in MiXCR, with one record for every CDR3 protein. The sample holds 250,000 to 300,000 distinct CDR3 sequences, almost 85% seen once. Material: CD8+ T cells from PBMCs. The source is a human donor with multiple sclerosis.

The chain carries TRBV12-3 or TRBV12-4 and TRBJ2-2, with D possibly being TRBD1 or TRBD2 (5 bases each). V shed 5 bases and J shed 5 bases, with 12 bases lying between them. The CDR3 consists of 14 residues. The CDR3 coding sequence is TGTGCCAGCAGTCCCGGGACGCAAACCGGGGAGCTGTTTTTT. Protein sequence: CASSPGTQTGELFF.

The chain is built from TRBV4-3 and TRBJ2-2; D remains ambiguous. Germline loops: CDR1 LGHNA, CDR2 YSLEER. The V and J ends lost 0 bases and 8 bases respectively, with 4 bases between them. The CDR3 spans 12 residues. The DNA of the CDR3 is TGCGCCAGCAGCCAAGATGCTGGGGAGCTGTTTTTT. Translated: CASSQDAGELFF.

The chain recombines TRBV5-1 with TRBJ1-1; D is ambiguous. The length of the CDR3 is 15 residues. Germline values: CDR1 SGHRS, CDR2 YFSETQ. The germline V and J ends were trimmed by 3 bases and 1 base, with 13 bases remaining between them. The CDR3 spells CASSYSTGWNTEAFF. The DNA of the CDR3 is TGCGCCAGCAGCTACAGTACCGGGTGGAACACTGAAGCTTTCTTT.

This chain links TRBV15 with TRBJ2-1; TRBD1 aligns across 10 bases. The CDR3 covers 17 residues. Germline CDR1 LNHNV, CDR2 YYDKDF (reference sequence). Trimming took 0 bases from V and 7 from J; bases not matched to a gene: 9. DNA of the CDR3: TGTGCCACCAGCAGAGAGGGGGGACAGGGGACTGGTAATGAGCAGTTCTTC. Amino acid sequence: CATSREGGQGTGNEQFF.

The chain is built from TRBV15 and TRBJ2-2; D ambiguous. From germline, CDR1 is LNHNV and CDR2 YYDKDF (reference sequence). The CDR3 covers 17 residues. Trimming left V 0 bases short and J 7 bases short, with 18 bases between. The CDR3: CATSRDIRTSRFGELFF. The CDR3 nucleotides are TGTGCCACCAGCAGAGATATAAGGACGAGCAGGTTCGGGGAGCTGTTTTTT.

A few counts support this clonotype. V is TRBV6-5 and J is TRBJ2-7; 8 positions agree with TRBD1. This CDR3 contains 14 residues. V lost 5 bases to trimming and J lost 4 bases; unmatched junction nucleotides: 7. From germline, CDR1 is MNHEY and CDR2 SVGAGI. CDR3 loop: CASSNQGAGYEQYF. The CDR3 region has the DNA TGTGCCAGCAGTAACCAGGGGGCTGGATACGAGCAGTACTTC.